This TCR beta chain is drawn from a study of blood T cells in healthy people across ages (dated by TCRdb to between 2014 and 2017). Notes on the research overall: In model experiments, template switching captured about one uniquely barcoded TCR beta cDNA molecule for every two T cells. Age-related changes in TCR beta repertoire diversity were measured in the study by deep sequencing normalized with unique cDNA molecular identifiers. Donors were grouped into four age groups: young (average approximately 15 years), middle-aged (under 40), aged (about 60) and long-lived (about 90). To avoid experimental bias, donors of different ages were distributed randomly across sequencing lanes. For two donors (one aged 18 to 29 and one aged 80 or older), the study analyzed two additional independent replicas of 1 million unique cDNA reads from the same blood draw.

Donors were about 36 systemically healthy Caucasian individuals from Russia aged 6 to 90 years. About 9.1 milliliters of peripheral blood were collected from each donor into EDTA-treated Vacutainer tubes. Ficoll-Paque density-gradient centrifugation was used to isolate PBMCs, with at least 6.5 million per sample. Trizol reagent was used to extract total RNA from the PBMCs, yielding at least 6 micrograms per sample. Naive CD45RAhigh/CD27high T cell percentages were measured by flow cytometry on a PBMC aliquot from every donor. Summary of the overall study and its limitations: Observed TCR beta diversity correlated strongly with the percentage of naive T cells measured by flow cytometry. As age increased, observed TCR beta diversity per million T cells dropped in a roughly linear way, and a significant reduction was already evident by age about 40. Compared with the aged group, the long-lived group had more naive CD4+ T cells, fewer expanded clones and increased TCR diversity, suggesting age selection. Because donor CMV infection status was unknown, age-related changes in expanded clonotypes were potentially confounded. Estimates of total diversity based on one million sequenced T cells were regarded as lower bounds and as underestimates. Bulk unsorted PBMC profiling prevented conclusive comparison of naive and antigen-experienced compartments.

This clonotype was observed at least ten times. The antigen this receptor binds is unknown. No base quality values were provided; no much bigger clone lies one nucleotide off. The CDR3 runs 14 residues from the cysteine to the phenylalanine. Of the read, only the CDR3 DNA is kept; its 42 bases are in frame from base 1. V is reduced by 2 bases and J by 1 base, leaving a spacing of 6 bases between them. Library creation used 5' RACE. The instrument given in TCRdb is Illumina HiSeq 2500. A second PCR of roughly 7 to 11 cycles was performed with a sample-barcoded 5' primer and a J-beta primer mix. A unique molecular identifier was introduced onto each TCR beta cDNA molecule by a template-switch 5' adaptor carrying 12 random nucleotides. Each sample yielded at least 2.5 million CDR3-containing paired-end reads. The Mint cDNA synthesis kit, primed by a TRBC-specific oligonucleotide, was used to synthesize first-strand cDNA from all RNA. Following uracil-DNA glycosylase treatment, all cDNA underwent a first 18-cycle PCR with the universal primers M1SS and BC2_uni_R. Under the source paper's analysis protocol: Each sample was normalized by randomly selecting 1 million high-quality reads, each carrying a distinct molecular identifier. Reads sharing molecular identifiers were discarded rather than binned into consensus sequences. CDR3 identification, clonotype clustering and error correction used MiTCR with a Q25 quality threshold and the strictest error-elimination algorithm. A nonparametric unseen species model using Euler transformation provided a lower-bound estimate of total TCR beta diversity. TCRdb trimmed public reads at Q25 via fastp, called clones via MiXCR and kept in-frame beta chains. Merged by CDR3 protein, the rows form single entries marked with the most common genes and DNA. Here the V and J calls rest on TCRdb's processing, not on the authors' analysis. This sample lists roughly 1,500,000 distinct CDR3 sequences; around 42% were detected once. Clones ranked in the top ten supply roughly 8.2% of the sample.

The clonotype was recovered from a woman in her late teens or twenties in good health. The source material was blood. This receptor chain uses TRBV12-3 or TRBV12-4 and TRBJ2-4; 6 matching bases give a weak D call of TRBD2. The CDR3: CASSLREAKNIQYF. The sequenced DNA: TGTGCCAGCAGTTTACGGGAGGCCAAAAACATTCAGTACTTC.